A single sample is the source of the 14 T cell receptor beta chains below, sequenced in a study of Ad26.COV2.S vaccination and SARS-CoV-2 variants. Here immunoSEQ multiplex PCR was the method, and the copy in TCRdb shows in-frame clones only, minus some. The sample yields about 390,000 clones, less than 90% seen once. Regarding treatment: 15 to 20 received Ad26.COV2.S at low or high dose, single or two shots; a few received placebo; per-sample allocation not given. The investigators took samples on day 63 after the first vaccine or placebo injection. Sequenced here: peripheral blood, sampled in a trial of Ad26.COV2.S vaccine versus placebo. Every receptor here comes from a person between 18 and 65 years old who received the Ad26.COV2.S COVID-19 vaccine or a placebo.

The V call is TRBV9, the J call TRBJ1-2, with D tentatively TRBD1 (5 bases). The CDR3 runs 15 residues. Trimming shortened V by 3 bases and J by 8 bases, and 20 bases separated the two germline ends. Germline V CDR1 and CDR2: SGDLS, YYNGEE. CDR3 sequence reads: CASSALGDSHPGYTF. The CDR3 DNA is TGTGCCAGCAGCGCCTTAGGGGACTCCCACCCCGGCTACACCTTC.

The V call is TRBV19, the J call TRBJ2-3; 7 bases are shared with TRBD2. CDR3 length: 17 amino acids. Germline CDR1 is LNHDA and CDR2 is SQIVND (reference sequence). The junction had 11 bases not matched to a gene; V was cut back by 3 bases and J by 2 bases. As DNA, the CDR3 is TGTGCCAGTAGTATTACGACTAGCAGGAGGAACACAGATACGCAGTATTTT. This gives the protein CASSITTSRRNTDTQYF.

The chain links TRBV6-2 or TRBV6-3 to TRBJ2-2; a possible D gene is TRBD1 (5 bases). Trimming removed 1 base at V and 8 bases at J, with 23 bases between. In germline, CDR1 is MNHEY, CDR2 SVGEGT. This CDR3 spans 18 amino acids. The CDR3 spells CASSYYRTFRNPTGELFF. CDR3 nucleotide sequence: TGTGCCAGCAGTTACTACCGGACATTTAGAAATCCAACTGGGGAGCTGTTTTTT.

The chain joins TRBV5-4 to TRBJ1-1, with 8 bases matching TRBD1. CDR1 is SGHNT and CDR2 is YYREEE in the germline V gene (reference sequence). The CDR3 is made up of 13 amino acids. V lost 4 bases to trimming and J lost 6 bases; unmatched junction nucleotides: 5. CDR3 coding DNA: TGTGCCAGCAGCATGACAGGGGTGCCTGAAGCTTTCTTT. Amino acids: CASSMTGVPEAFF.

This clone was picked up one time. V and J are TRBV3-1 (or the pseudogene TRBV3-2) and TRBJ2-2, with a tentative D call TRBD1 (5 bases). CDR1 LGHDT and CDR2 YNNKEL come from the germline V gene (reference sequence). This CDR3 comprises 15 residues. The germline V and J ends were trimmed by 1 base and 2 bases, with 8 bases remaining between them. CDR3 loop: CASSQVRGNTGELFF. The CDR3 DNA follows: TGTGCCAGCAGCCAAGTTAGGGGTAACACCGGGGAGCTGTTTTTT.

This clone was seen a few times. The chain uses TRBV6-1 and TRBJ2-6; no clear D. The CDR3 has 15 residues. Trimming took 1 base from V and 0 from J, leaving 4 bases between them. Germline V gives CDR1 MNHNS, CDR2 SASEGT. CDR3 sequence: CASSEGNSGANVLTF. In DNA, the CDR3 is TGTGCCAGCAGTGAAGGGAACTCTGGGGCCAACGTCCTGACTTTC.

The chain couples TRBV5-6 to TRBJ1-5; no clear D. This CDR3 has 13 amino acids. The germline V and J ends were trimmed by 1 base and 6 bases, with 8 bases remaining between them. CDR1 is SGHDT, CDR2 YYEEEE, per germline. CDR3 nucleotide sequence: TGTGCCAGCAGCTTGACGGCAGGTCAGCCCCAGCATTTT. This translates into CASSLTAGQPQHF.

V is TRBV24-1 and J is TRBJ1-1; D might be TRBD1 (5 bases). Trimming cost V 9 bases and J 1 base, with 11 bases left between them. This CDR3 comprises 13 residues. The germline V gene encodes CDR1 KGHDR and CDR2 SFDVKD. The CDR3 here is CATQGGANTEAFF. DNA for the CDR3: TGTGCCACCCAAGGTGGGGCGAACACTGAAGCTTTCTTT.

This clone was seen just once. The gene calls are TRBV2 and TRBJ1-2; D might be TRBD1 (5 bases). Between the trimmed V and J ends, which lost 8 bases and 3 bases, there was a span of 13 bases. In germline, CDR1 is SNHLY, CDR2 FYNNEI. This CDR3 is 13 amino acids long. DNA for the CDR3: TGTGCCAGCGTCCCCGGAGGGGACTATGGCTACACCTTC. It codes for CASVPGGDYGYTF.

The V gene is TRBV19, the J gene TRBJ1-1, with a weak D call TRBD1 (5 bases). The V end was cut by 5 bases, the J end by 5 bases, with 12 bases between. The CDR3 is 13 amino acids. Germline CDR1 is LNHDA and CDR2 is SQIVND (reference sequence). The CDR3: CASSVNQGTEAFF. For the CDR3, the DNA is TGTGCCAGTAGTGTAAATCAGGGTACTGAAGCTTTCTTT.

This chain uses TRBV9 with TRBJ2-3; D gene uncertain. Germline V lookup: CDR1 SGDLS, CDR2 YYNGEE. The V end was cut by 2 bases, the J end by 0 bases, with 10 bases between. The CDR3 has 15 amino acids. DNA for the CDR3: TGTGCCAGCAGCGTTCTTACGGACAGCACAGATACGCAGTATTTT. This translates into CASSVLTDSTDTQYF.

The V gene is TRBV12-3 or TRBV12-4, the J gene TRBJ2-7; 7 bases match TRBD1. This CDR3 has 13 residues. V shed 6 bases and J 2 bases; nucleotides not matched to a gene: 4. Written as DNA, the CDR3 is TGTGCCAGCAGCACCGGGACAGCCTACGAGCAGTACTTC. It encodes CASSTGTAYEQYF.

The gene calls are TRBV5-1 and TRBJ1-1; D is undetermined. V lost 2 bases, J lost 3 bases, and 8 bases lay in between. CDR3 size: 13 residues. Germline lookup yields CDR1 SGHRS and CDR2 YFSETQ. CDR3 coding DNA: TGCGCCAGCAGCTTATCTGGTTACACTGAAGCTTTCTTT. It yields the protein CASSLSGYTEAFF.

This chain links TRBV11-2 with TRBJ1-1; D is unclear. CDR1 is SGHAT, CDR2 FQNNGV, per germline. Trimming shortened V by 7 bases and J by 1 base, and 16 bases separated the two germline ends. This CDR3 contains 15 residues. The CDR3: CASNLRDLANTEAFF. The CDR3 DNA follows: TGTGCCAGCAACCTAAGGGATTTAGCGAACACTGAAGCTTTCTTT.